Below are 21 T cell receptor beta chains sequenced from a single sample in a study of T cells in Graves' hyperthyroidism and ophthalmopathy. Amplification of TCR beta CDR3 regions used RNA as the template. The HTBI primer set was used in a first-round RT-PCR of the TCR CDR3. TCRdb called the multiplex PCR reads again in MiXCR, with one record for every CDR3 protein. The table includes about 560,000 distinct CDR3 sequences, around 15% detected once. Material: blood. The receptors stem from a woman in her late teens or twenties with Graves' hyperthyroidism.

The rearrangement joins TRBV27 to TRBJ1-6, with 10 bases that match TRBD1. V lost 5 bases to trimming and J lost 16 bases; unmatched junction nucleotides: 8. Germline CDR1 MNHEY, CDR2 SMNVEV (reference sequence). There are 13 residues in the CDR3. In DNA, the CDR3 is TGTGCCAGCAGTATAGCGACAGGGGGCACGCTCCACTTT. It specifies CASSIATGGTLHF.

The table lists this clonotype with a few counts. The chain joins TRBV7-3 to TRBJ2-2; weak D call: TRBD1 (6 bases). The CDR3 extends over 16 amino acids. The V gene's germline CDR1 is SGHTA and CDR2 FQGTGA. Trimming took off 2 bases at V and 6 bases at J, with 16 bases between the two ends. The CDR3 DNA sequence: TGTGCCAGCAGCTTACGCCCCGGGACAACCTCCGGGGAGCTGTTTTTT. Protein product: CASSLRPGTTSGELFF.

The rearrangement uses TRBV19 and TRBJ2-3, with 11 bases matching TRBD2. V shed 5 bases, J shed 7 bases, and the junction held 11 bases outside the gene matches. This CDR3 has 16 residues. Germline CDR1 is LNHDA and CDR2 is SQIVND (reference sequence). The DNA of the CDR3 is TGTGCCAGTAGTTCCCCGGGACTAGCGGTTGGAAATACGCAGTATTTT. Protein sequence: CASSSPGLAVGNTQYF.

For this clonotype: Here the CDR3 omits its conserved ending phenylalanine or tryptophan, so a read error is the likely source. The chain has TRBV6-5 and TRBJ2-1, with D perhaps assigned TRBD1 or TRBD2 (5 bases each). This CDR3 has 13 amino acids. In germline, CDR1 is MNHEY, CDR2 SVGAGI. Trimming shortened V by 4 bases and J by 10 bases, and 14 bases separated the two germline ends. The DNA of the CDR3 is TGTGCCAGCAGTTCTGAAGGGGACCGGGAGCAGTTCTCC. It translates to CASSSEGDREQFS.

This clonotype was seen a few times. The rearrangement uses TRBV2 and TRBJ2-5; TRBD2 might be the D (5 bases). The ends were cut back, 4 bases at V and 5 bases at J, with 8 bases in the middle. This CDR3 is built from 12 residues. Per the germline V gene, CDR1 is SNHLY and CDR2 is FYNNEI. The CDR3: CASSVWRETQYF. The CDR3 DNA is TGTGCCAGCAGTGTTTGGAGGGAGACCCAGTACTTC. The whole variable domain, filled in from reference TRBV2 and TRBJ2-5, reads EPEVTQTPSHQVTQMGQEVILRCVPISNHLYFYWYRQILGQKVEFLVSFYNNEISEKSEIFDDQFSVERPDGSNFTLKIRSTKLEDSAMYFCASSVWRETQYFGPGTRLLVL.

The chain employs TRBV9 and TRBJ2-1; 11 bases match TRBD1. Per germline, CDR1 SGDLS and CDR2 YYNGEE. This CDR3 contains 17 residues. The trim removed 0 bases at V and 4 bases at J, leaving 6 bases unmatched. The CDR3 DNA sequence: TGTGCCAGCAGCGTAGTCGGCGGGACAGGGGGTTACAATGAGCAGTTCTTC. It yields the protein CASSVVGGTGGYNEQFF.

This chain connects TRBV6-5 to TRBJ1-6; 9 nucleotides align to TRBD1. Trimming removed 2 bases from V and 5 bases from J; junction bases left unmatched: 7. This CDR3 comprises 17 residues. The germline V gene encodes CDR1 MNHEY and CDR2 SVGAGI. The CDR3 is CASSYATGGLDNSPLHF. Written as DNA, the CDR3 is TGTGCCAGCAGTTACGCGACAGGGGGGTTGGATAATTCACCCCTCCACTTT.

The chain joins TRBV12-3 or TRBV12-4 to TRBJ2-3; D possibly corresponds to TRBD2 (5 bases). With 6 bases removed from V and 0 bases from J, the gap between germline ends came to 13 bases. This CDR3 is 15 amino acids long. The CDR3 loop reads CASRVSAPSTDTQYF. The CDR3 region has the DNA TGTGCCAGCAGGGTTAGCGCCCCGAGCACAGATACGCAGTATTTT.

This clonotype was counted ten times or more. The chain recombines TRBV11-2 with TRBJ1-1; D ambiguous. Germline values: CDR1 SGHAT, CDR2 FQNNGV. The CDR3 runs to 17 residues. V lost 0 bases and J 0 bases, leaving 14 bases between the germline ends. The CDR3 nucleotides read TGTGCCAGCAGCTTAGATTTCGCGAGACACATGAACACTGAAGCTTTCTTT. Its translation is CASSLDFARHMNTEAFF. The entire variable domain, with the rest obtained from reference TRBV11-2 and TRBJ1-1, is as follows: EAGVAQSPRYKIIEKRQSVAFWCNPISGHATLYWYQQILGQGPKLLIQFQNNGVVDDSQLPKDRFSAERLKGVDSTLKIQPAKLEDSAVYLCASSLDFARHMNTEAFFGQGTRLTVV.

Written as DNA, the CDR3 is TGTGCCAGCAGTGGTAGTACAGCGGAGCTATACAATGAGCAGTTCTTC. Translating gives CASSGSTAELYNEQFF. The J gene is TRBJ2-1, the V gene TRBV6-1; a possible D gene is TRBD2 (5 bases). The CDR3 runs to 16 residues. Germline values: CDR1 MNHNS, CDR2 SASEGT. The V end lost 4 bases, the J end lost 4 bases, and 17 bases lay between the germline ends.

Ten or more counts support this clonotype. The chain has TRBV28 and TRBJ1-5; D gene uncertain. Per the germline V gene, CDR1 is MDHEN and CDR2 is SYDVKM. The CDR3 is made up of 13 amino acids. Trimming took off 5 bases at V and 9 bases at J, with 14 bases between the two ends. CDR3 sequence reads: CASSPHHQMPQHF. For the CDR3, the DNA is TGTGCCAGCAGTCCCCACCACCAAATGCCCCAGCATTTT.

This clonotype was observed a handful of times. CDR3 sequence (DNA): TGTGCCAGCAGTATCGCGGGCCTCTATGAGCAGTTCTTC. It codes for CASSIAGLYEQFF. V usage is TRBV7-9 and J usage is TRBJ2-1; D perhaps matches TRBD2 (5 bases). This CDR3 region has 13 residues. Trimming removed 6 bases at V and 8 bases at J, with 14 bases between. CDR1 is SEHNR, CDR2 FQNEAQ, per germline (reference sequence).

The chain combines TRBV20-1 with TRBJ2-7, with TRBD2 as a possible D gene (6 bases). Trimming removed 1 base at V and 4 bases at J, with 14 bases between. There are 14 residues in the CDR3. The V gene's germline CDR1 is DFQATT and CDR2 SNEGSKA (reference sequence). CDR3 bases: TGCAGTGCTAGAGTGGCGGGGAGTCTTTACGAGCAGTACTTC. Amino acid sequence: CSARVAGSLYEQYF.

This sequence joins TRBV7-2 and TRBJ1-1; D possibly corresponds to TRBD1 (5 bases). The CDR3 is 15 amino acids. Germline-derived CDR1 and CDR2 are SGHTA and FQGNSA. Trimming pared 4 bases from V and 5 bases from J, leaving 17 bases between. CDR3: CASSSNMGGWTEAFF. Here the CDR3 DNA reads TGTGCCAGCAGCTCGAACATGGGGGGATGGACTGAAGCTTTCTTT.

This clonotype was recorded at least ten times. The chain joins TRBV28 to TRBJ2-1; TRBD1 matches at 8 bases. This CDR3 contains 16 residues. The trim removed 6 bases at V and 8 bases at J, leaving 15 bases unmatched. Germline V gives CDR1 MDHEN, CDR2 SYDVKM. CDR3 DNA: TGTGCCAGCAGCCCCTTAGACAGGGGATCTCGGGATGAGCAGTTCTTC. Encoded protein: CASSPLDRGSRDEQFF. Drawing the rest from reference TRBV28 and TRBJ2-1, the complete variable domain is DVKVTQSSRYLVKRTGEKVFLECVQDMDHENMFWYRQDPGLGLRLIYFSYDVKMKEKGDIPEGYSVSREKKERFSLILESASTNQTSMYLCASSPLDRGSRDEQFFGPGTRLTVL.

CDR3 residues: CASSLTVPGNQPQHF. The CDR3 DNA follows: TGTGCCAGCAGCCTAACGGTCCCTGGCAATCAGCCCCAGCATTTT. The chain combines TRBV12-3 or TRBV12-4 with TRBJ1-5; D is uncertain. The CDR3 extends over 15 amino acids. The V end lost 6 bases, the J end lost 2 bases, and 14 bases lay between the germline ends.

The chain uses TRBV7-8 and TRBJ2-3; D is unclear. The CDR3 consists of 15 residues. V shed 5 bases and J shed 1 base, with 13 bases lying between them. CDR1 is SGHVS and CDR2 is FQNEAQ in the germline V gene. The CDR3 is CASSLLGKGTDTQYF. DNA of the CDR3: TGTGCCAGCAGCCTCCTGGGGAAGGGCACAGATACGCAGTATTTT.

Ten or more counts support this clonotype. The CDR3 spells CASRGLAVYEQYF. CDR3 coding DNA: TGTGCCAGCAGGGGACTAGCGGTCTACGAGCAGTACTTC. The V call is TRBV2, the J call TRBJ2-7, with 11 bases identical to TRBD2. The CDR3 covers 13 residues. J was trimmed by 3 bases and V by 6 bases; bases with no gene match: 1. Germline CDR1 and CDR2: SNHLY and FYNNEI.

The rearrangement joins TRBV30 to TRBJ2-3; 8 bases match TRBD1. This CDR3 is 13 amino acids long. The V and J ends lost 4 bases and 2 bases, in that order; junction bases with no gene match: 2. CDR1 and CDR2 from the germline V gene are GTSNPN and SVGIG (reference sequence). The CDR3 DNA is TGTGCCTGGACGGGACAGGACACAGATACGCAGTATTTT. Encoded protein: CAWTGQDTDTQYF.

This clonotype was seen at least ten times. This chain connects TRBV29-1 to TRBJ1-1, with no clear D. Trimming stripped 4 bases from V and 0 bases from J, with 3 bases between. Germline V gene data show CDR1 as SQVTM and CDR2 as ANQGSEA. The CDR3 has 11 residues. CDR3 sequence reads: CSVGLNTEAFF. The CDR3 coding sequence is TGCAGCGTTGGCTTGAACACTGAAGCTTTCTTT.

This clonotype was found many times. The gene calls are TRBV30 and TRBJ2-2; D tentatively fits TRBD1 or TRBD2 (6 bases each). This CDR3 contains 15 residues. Trimming took off 4 bases at V and 6 bases at J, with 18 bases between the two ends. From germline, CDR1 is GTSNPN and CDR2 SVGIG (reference sequence). CDR3 region: CAWTRFRGRAGELFF. CDR3 nucleotide sequence: TGTGCCTGGACCCGATTTCGGGGGCGGGCCGGGGAGCTGTTTTTT. Using reference TRBV30 and TRBJ2-2 for the parts outside the CDR3, the full variable domain is SQTIHQWPATLVQPVGSPLSLECTVEGTSNPNLYWYRQAAGRGLQLLFYSVGIGQISSEVPQNLSASRPQDRQFILSSKKLLLSDSGFYLCAWTRFRGRAGELFFGEGSRLTVL.